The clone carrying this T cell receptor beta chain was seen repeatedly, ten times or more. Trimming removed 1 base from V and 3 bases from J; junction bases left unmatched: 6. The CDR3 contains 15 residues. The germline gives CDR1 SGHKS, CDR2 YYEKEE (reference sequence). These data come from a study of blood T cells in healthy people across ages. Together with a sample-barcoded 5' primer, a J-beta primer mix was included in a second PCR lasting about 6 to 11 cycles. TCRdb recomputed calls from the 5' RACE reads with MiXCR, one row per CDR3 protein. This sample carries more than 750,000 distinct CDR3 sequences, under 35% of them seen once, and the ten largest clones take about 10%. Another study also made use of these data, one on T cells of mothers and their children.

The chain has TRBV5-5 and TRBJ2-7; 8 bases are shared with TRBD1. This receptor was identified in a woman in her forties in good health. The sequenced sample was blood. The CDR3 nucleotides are TGTGCCAGCAGCTTGAACCGGGACAGGTACTACGAGCAGTACTTC. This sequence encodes CASSLNRDRYYEQYF.